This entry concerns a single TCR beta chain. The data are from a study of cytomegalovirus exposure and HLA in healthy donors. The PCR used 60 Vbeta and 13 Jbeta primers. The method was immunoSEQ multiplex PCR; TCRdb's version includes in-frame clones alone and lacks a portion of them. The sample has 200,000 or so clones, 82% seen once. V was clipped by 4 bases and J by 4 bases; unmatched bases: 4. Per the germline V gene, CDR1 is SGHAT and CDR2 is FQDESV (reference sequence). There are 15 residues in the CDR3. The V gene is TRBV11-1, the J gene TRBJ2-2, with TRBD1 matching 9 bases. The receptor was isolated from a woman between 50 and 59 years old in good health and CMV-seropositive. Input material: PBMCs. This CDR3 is CASSSRQGGTGELFF. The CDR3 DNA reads TGTGCCAGCAGCTCAAGACAGGGGGGCACCGGGGAGCTGTTTTTT.